This note documents a single T cell receptor beta chain sequence. Its antigen is unknown. This record belongs to a study of T cell responses to AZD1222 COVID-19 vaccine. General observations from the study: It was only after the peak T cell response that any repertoires were sampled.

The data were produced by immunoSEQ multiplex PCR, yet TCRdb's version contains in-frame clones alone and is incomplete. The sample consists of around 110,000 clones, over 75% of them appearing once. The CDR3 is 16 residues long. Germline V gene sequence: CDR1 SGHRS, CDR2 YFSETQ. V gave up 0 bases and J gave up 0 bases, with 10 bases separating them. Specimen: peripheral blood, collected on day 0 of MenACWY control vaccination. This chain links TRBV5-1 with TRBJ2-1; D is possibly TRBD1 (6 bases). The TCR was taken from an adult in good health. The CDR3 bases are TGCGCCAGCAGCTTGGTGGCGGACAGCTCCTACAATGAGCAGTTCTTC. Translation gives CASSLVADSSYNEQFF. The variable domain in full, with the rest retrieved from reference TRBV5-1 and TRBJ2-1, is KAGVTQTPRYLIKTRGQQVTLSCSPISGHRSVSWYQQTPGQGLQFLFEYFSETQRNKGNFPGRFSGRQFSNSRSEMNVSTLELGDSALYLCASSLVADSSYNEQFFGPGTRLTVL.